This TCR beta chain derives from a study of blood T cells in healthy people across ages. Study-level findings and limits: CMV status of donors was unknown, possibly confounding expanded clonotype changes.

Notes on this clonotype: Antigen specificity is unknown.

PCR was performed a second time for 7 to 11 cycles using a sample-barcoded 5' primer and a J-beta primer mix. A tag from a template-switch adaptor with 12 random nucleotides marked each cDNA molecule. One entry per CDR3 protein, called by TCRdb with MiXCR from the 5' RACE reads. The sample lists 500,000 to 550,000 distinct CDR3 sequences, nearly 25% occurring once. A further study also used this sample, focusing on T cells of mothers and their children. In that study: Using around 1.5 ug per 15 ul, all extracted RNA underwent cDNA synthesis.

This TCR derives from a boy younger than 18 in good health. Sequenced input: blood.

The CDR3 sequence: CASRSSTDTQYF. CDR3 sequence (DNA): TGTGCCAGCAGGTCTAGCACAGATACGCAGTATTTT. The chain links TRBV6-1 to TRBJ2-3; D unclear. CDR3 size: 12 residues. The ends were cut back, 6 bases at V and 0 bases at J, with 4 bases in the middle. Germline V gene sequence: CDR1 MNHNS, CDR2 SASEGT.